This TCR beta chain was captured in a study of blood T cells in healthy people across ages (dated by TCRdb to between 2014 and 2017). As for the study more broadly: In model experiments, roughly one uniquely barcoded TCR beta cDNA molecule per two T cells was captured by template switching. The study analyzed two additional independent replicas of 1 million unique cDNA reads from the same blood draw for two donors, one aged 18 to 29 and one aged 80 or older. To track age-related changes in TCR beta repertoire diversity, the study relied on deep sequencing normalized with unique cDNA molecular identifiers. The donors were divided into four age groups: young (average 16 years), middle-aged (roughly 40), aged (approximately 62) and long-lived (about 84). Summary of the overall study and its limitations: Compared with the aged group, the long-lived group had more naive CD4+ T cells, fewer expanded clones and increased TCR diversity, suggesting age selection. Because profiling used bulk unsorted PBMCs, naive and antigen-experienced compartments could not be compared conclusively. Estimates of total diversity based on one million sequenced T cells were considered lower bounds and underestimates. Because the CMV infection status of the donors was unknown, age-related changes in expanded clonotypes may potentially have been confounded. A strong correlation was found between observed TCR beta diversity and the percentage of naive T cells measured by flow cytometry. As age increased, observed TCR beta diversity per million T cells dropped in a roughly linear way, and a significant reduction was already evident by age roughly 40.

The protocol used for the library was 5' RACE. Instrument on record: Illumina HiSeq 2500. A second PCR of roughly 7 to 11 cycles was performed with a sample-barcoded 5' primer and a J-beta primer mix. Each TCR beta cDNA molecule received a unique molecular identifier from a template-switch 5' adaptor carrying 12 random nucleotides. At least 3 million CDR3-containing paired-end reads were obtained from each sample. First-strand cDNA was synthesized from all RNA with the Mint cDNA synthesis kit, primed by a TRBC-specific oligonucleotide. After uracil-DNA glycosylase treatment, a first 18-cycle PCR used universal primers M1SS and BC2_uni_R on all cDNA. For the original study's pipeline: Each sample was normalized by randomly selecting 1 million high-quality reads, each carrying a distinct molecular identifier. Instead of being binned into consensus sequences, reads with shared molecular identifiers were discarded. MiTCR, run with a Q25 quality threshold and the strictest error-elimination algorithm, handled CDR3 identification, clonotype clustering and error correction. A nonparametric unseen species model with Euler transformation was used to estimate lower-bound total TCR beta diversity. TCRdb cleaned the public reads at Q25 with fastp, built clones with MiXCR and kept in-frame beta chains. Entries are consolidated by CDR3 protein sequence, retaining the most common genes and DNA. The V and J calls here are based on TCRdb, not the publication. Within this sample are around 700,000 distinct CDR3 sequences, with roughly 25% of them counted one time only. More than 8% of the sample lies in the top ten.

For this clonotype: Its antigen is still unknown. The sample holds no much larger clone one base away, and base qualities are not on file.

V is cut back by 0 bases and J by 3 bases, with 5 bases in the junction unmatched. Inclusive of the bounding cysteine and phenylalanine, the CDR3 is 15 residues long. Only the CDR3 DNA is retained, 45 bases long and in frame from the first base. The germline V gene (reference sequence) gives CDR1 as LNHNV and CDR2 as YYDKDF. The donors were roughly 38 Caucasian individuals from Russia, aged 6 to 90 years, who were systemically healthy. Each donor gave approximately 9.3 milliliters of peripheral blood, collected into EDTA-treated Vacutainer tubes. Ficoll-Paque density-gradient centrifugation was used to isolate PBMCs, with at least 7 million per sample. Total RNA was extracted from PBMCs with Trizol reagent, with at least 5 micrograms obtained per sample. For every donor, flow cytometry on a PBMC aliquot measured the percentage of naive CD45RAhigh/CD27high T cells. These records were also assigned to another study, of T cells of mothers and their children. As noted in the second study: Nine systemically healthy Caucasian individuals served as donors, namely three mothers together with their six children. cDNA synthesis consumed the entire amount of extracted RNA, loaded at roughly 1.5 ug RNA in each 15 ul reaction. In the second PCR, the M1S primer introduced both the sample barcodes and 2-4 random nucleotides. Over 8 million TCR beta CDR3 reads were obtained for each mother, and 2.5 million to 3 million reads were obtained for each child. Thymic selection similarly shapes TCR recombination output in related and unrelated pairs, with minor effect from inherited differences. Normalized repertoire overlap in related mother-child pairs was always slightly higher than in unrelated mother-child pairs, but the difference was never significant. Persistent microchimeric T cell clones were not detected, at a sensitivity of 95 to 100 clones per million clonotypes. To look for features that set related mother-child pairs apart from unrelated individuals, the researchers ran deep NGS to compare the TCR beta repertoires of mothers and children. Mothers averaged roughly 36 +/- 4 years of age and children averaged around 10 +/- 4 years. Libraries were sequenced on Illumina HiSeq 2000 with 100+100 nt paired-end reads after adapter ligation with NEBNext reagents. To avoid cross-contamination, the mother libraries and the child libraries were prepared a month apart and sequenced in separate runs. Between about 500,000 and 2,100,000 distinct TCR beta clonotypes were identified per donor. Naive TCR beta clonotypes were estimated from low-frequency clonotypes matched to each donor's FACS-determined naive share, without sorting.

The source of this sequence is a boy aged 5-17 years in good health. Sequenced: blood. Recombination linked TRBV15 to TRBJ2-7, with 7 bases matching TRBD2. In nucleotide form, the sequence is TGTGCCACCAGCAGAGATGACGGGGGGAACTACGAGCAGTACTTC. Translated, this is CATSRDDGGNYEQYF.